What follows are 10 T cell receptor beta chains derived from one specimen sequenced in a study of OX40 agonist ivuxolimab in advanced cancers. The repertoire was sequenced with immunoSEQ multiplex PCR; TCRdb's copy has only in-frame clones and lacks some. Of around 67,000 clones in the sample, approximately 80% are singletons; the top ten hold around 8%. This sample comprised CD4+ or CD8+ T cells sorted from blood, obtained in a trial of the OX40 agonist ivuxolimab. Source of these receptors: an adult with an advanced solid tumor such as melanoma, head and neck, liver or kidney cancer.

The chain has TRBV5-1 and TRBJ2-1; 12 positions match TRBD2. The CDR3 is made up of 17 amino acids. Per the germline V gene, CDR1 is SGHRS and CDR2 is YFSETQ. V lost 4 bases to trimming and J lost 8 bases; unmatched junction nucleotides: 13. CDR3 region: CASSLRTSGAPGDEQFF. The CDR3 DNA reads as TGCGCCAGCAGCCTGAGGACTAGCGGGGCACCAGGGGATGAGCAGTTCTTC.

The chain employs TRBV7-8 and TRBJ1-1; possibly TRBD1 for D (5 bases). This CDR3 comprises 14 residues. V gave up 5 bases and J gave up 4 bases, with 14 bases separating them. Germline values: CDR1 SGHVS, CDR2 FQNEAQ. The CDR3 loop reads CASSPYSGSTEAFF. The CDR3 nucleotides are TGTGCCAGCAGCCCATATTCAGGGAGCACTGAAGCTTTCTTT.

The V and J genes are TRBV7-2 and TRBJ2-5; maybe TRBD1 (5 bases). This CDR3 is 14 amino acids long. Trimming left V 1 base short and J 6 bases short, with 12 bases between. The germline CDR1 and CDR2 sequences are SGHTA and FQGNSA. CDR3 sequence reads: CASSLGGAAKTQYF. The CDR3 DNA sequence: TGTGCCAGCAGCTTAGGGGGCGCCGCAAAGACCCAGTACTTC.

The chain recombines TRBV7-3 with TRBJ2-3; the D is unclear. Between the trimmed V and J ends, which lost 5 bases and 3 bases, there was a span of 12 bases. The CDR3 covers 14 residues. Germline CDR1 reads SGHTA; CDR2 reads FQGTGA. The CDR3 DNA reads as TGTGCCAGCAGCCCTGGGATCGGAACAGATACGCAGTATTTT. Residues: CASSPGIGTDTQYF. The variable domain in full, completed from reference TRBV7-3 and TRBJ2-3, reads GAGVSQTPSNKVTEKGKYVELRCDPISGHTALYWYRQSLGQGPEFLIYFQGTGAADDSGLPNDRFFAVRPEGSVSTLKIQRTERGDSAVYLCASSPGIGTDTQYFGPGTRLTVL.

As to this clone: A far larger clone is only one base removed, so a read error is likely. CDR3 sequence reads: CASSITDTQYF. DNA for the CDR3: TGTGCCAGCAGCATCACAGATACGCAGTATTTT. The chain is built from TRBV7-3 and TRBJ2-3; D ambiguous. The CDR3 has 11 residues. Germline V gives CDR1 SGHTA, CDR2 FQGTGA. Between the trimmed V and J ends, which lost 5 bases and 2 bases, there was a span of 2 bases.

V and J are TRBV28 and TRBJ1-5, with D possibly TRBD1 on 5 matching bases. Trimming cost V 3 bases and J 0 bases, with 12 bases left between them. Germline lookup yields CDR1 MDHEN and CDR2 SYDVKM. This CDR3 has 16 residues. CDR3 DNA sequence: TGTGCCAGCAGTTTCAGGGACTACTATAGCAATCAGCCCCAGCATTTT. It is translated as CASSFRDYYSNQPQHF.

The J gene is TRBJ2-2, the V gene TRBV6-1, with D tentatively TRBD1 (6 bases). The CDR3 loop spans 15 amino acids. Deletions cut 5 bases from V and 3 bases from J, with 13 bases between. Germline V gene sequence: CDR1 MNHNS, CDR2 SASEGT. In nucleotides, the CDR3 is TGTGCCAGCAGTCCTAGGGGGTTGGACACCGGGGAGCTGTTTTTT. It yields the protein CASSPRGLDTGELFF.

V is TRBV6-5 and J is TRBJ2-3; D possibly corresponds to TRBD2 (6 bases). There are 14 residues in the CDR3. Germline V gene sequence: CDR1 MNHEY, CDR2 SVGAGI. The V gene lost 1 base and the J gene lost 8 bases, with 13 bases spanning the gap. CDR3 coding DNA: TGTGCCAGCAGTTACTACGGGGGAGGAGCTACGCAGTATTTT. Translated, it gives CASSYYGGGATQYF.

Turning to this clone: A junction end diverges from the germline sequence, so it may reflect a read error. The CDR3 DNA reads as TGCGCCAGCAGCCAAGAAGGCAGGGAGGATGGCTACACCTTC. Residues: CASSQEGREDGYTF. The J gene is TRBJ1-2, the V gene TRBV5-4; TRBD1 might be the D (5 bases). The V gene's germline CDR1 is SGHNT and CDR2 YYREEE (reference sequence). CDR3 size: 14 residues.

A single count supports this clone. The chain employs TRBV6-6 and TRBJ2-7; D call uncertain. The CDR3 is 13 amino acids. Germline V gene data show CDR1 as MNHNY and CDR2 as SVGAGI (reference sequence). Trimming pared 2 bases from V and 6 bases from J, leaving 11 bases between. CDR3 coding DNA: TGTGCCAGCAGTTACGATGGGGTCTCCGAGCAGTACGTC. Amino acids: CASSYDGVSEQYV.